The 23 T cell receptor beta chains listed next were all sequenced from one sample in a study of CD8 T cells in ankylosing spondylitis. MiXCR was run by TCRdb on the 5' RACE reads, yielding one entry per CDR3 protein. The sample lists 200,000 to 250,000 distinct CDR3 sequences, approximately 10% occurring once. Sequenced material: blood, either unsorted or a sorted T cell fraction (not recorded which). These receptor sequences come from a male donor with ankylosing spondylitis or in good health (not recorded which).

This clonotype was picked up a small number of times. This chain links TRBV2 with TRBJ2-5; 7 nucleotides agree with TRBD1. Germline values: CDR1 SNHLY, CDR2 FYNNEI. The CDR3 has 13 amino acids. V lost 6 bases to trimming and J lost 3 bases; unmatched junction nucleotides: 4. DNA of the CDR3: TGTGCCAGCAGAAGGGGGCTCGAAGAGACCCAGTACTTC. It translates to CASRRGLEETQYF.

As concerns this clonotype: Given a much more abundant clone one base away, this may be a read error. The chain is built from TRBV5-6 and TRBJ2-6, with 8 nucleotides matching TRBD1. The CDR3 is 16 amino acids. Germline V CDR1 and CDR2: SGHDT, YYEEEE. CDR3 amino acids: CASSFRTGSGANVPTF. CDR3 DNA: TGTGCCAGCAGCTTTCGGACAGGGTCTGGGGCCAACGTCCCGACTTTC.

The chain recombines TRBV5-1 with TRBJ2-3; a weak D match, TRBD1 (6 bases). V lost 3 bases and J lost 6, with 11 bases in between. This CDR3 spans 13 amino acids. Per the germline V gene, CDR1 is SGHRS and CDR2 is YFSETQ. This CDR3 reads CASSSQGLDTQYF. The CDR3 bases are TGCGCCAGCAGCTCCCAGGGGTTGGATACGCAGTATTTT.

This clonotype has at least ten counts. The J gene is TRBJ2-3, the V gene TRBV24-1, with 7 bases fitting TRBD1. V shed 1 base and J 5 bases; nucleotides not matched to a gene: 8. Germline V gives CDR1 KGHDR, CDR2 SFDVKD. The CDR3 length is 16 residues. Here the CDR3 reads CATSDFRDSGGDTQYF. The CDR3 nucleotides are TGTGCCACCAGTGATTTCCGGGACAGCGGTGGAGATACGCAGTATTTT.

This clonotype turned up a few times. J is TRBJ1-3 and V is TRBV5-1, with TRBD1 matching 9 bases. This CDR3 spans 16 amino acids. The germline V gene has CDR1 SGHRS and CDR2 YFSETQ. J gave up 4 bases and V 4 bases, and 9 bases lay outside the gene matches. CDR3 region: CASSPNQQGAGNTIYF. CDR3 DNA sequence: TGCGCCAGCAGCCCGAATCAACAGGGGGCAGGAAACACCATATATTTT.

The V gene is TRBV29-1, the J gene TRBJ1-4; D unclear. V was trimmed by 6 bases and J by 8 bases, leaving 13 bases between them. This CDR3 spans 12 amino acids. From germline, CDR1 is SQVTM and CDR2 ANQGSEA. CDR3 sequence: CSVYQPGEKLFF. The CDR3 bases are TGCAGCGTCTACCAACCGGGGGAAAAACTGTTTTTT. Based on the CDR3 plus reference TRBV29-1 and TRBJ1-4, the full variable domain is SAVISQKPSRDICQRGTSLTIQCQVDSQVTMMFWYRQQPGQSLTLIATANQGSEATYESGFVIDKFPISRPNLTFSTLTVSNMSPEDSSIYLCSVYQPGEKLFFGSGTQLSVL.

A word on this clonotype: A much bigger clone sits one base away, suggesting this may be a read error. V is TRBV20-1 and J is TRBJ1-1; 10 bases map to TRBD1. This CDR3 is built from 15 residues. The V and J ends lost 5 bases and 8 bases, in that order; junction bases with no gene match: 14. Germline V gives CDR1 DFQATT, CDR2 SNEGSKA (reference sequence). CDR3 residues: CSASPSGTGDREAFF. DNA for the CDR3: TGCAGTGCTTCTCCCTCCGGGACAGGGGACCGGGAAGCTTTCTTT.

The chain is built from TRBV15 and TRBJ2-2; D assignment may be TRBD1 or TRBD2 (5 bases each). Germline V gene lookup returns CDR1 LNHNV and CDR2 YYDKDF (reference sequence). This CDR3 has 14 amino acids. V shed 5 bases and J shed 1 base, with 8 bases lying between them. The CDR3 sequence is CATSPGRNTGELFF. In nucleotides, the CDR3 is TGTGCCACCAGCCCGGGACGGAACACCGGGGAGCTGTTTTTT.

This clonotype was counted at least ten times. The chain links TRBV9 to TRBJ1-1; D uncertain. Trimming cost V 2 bases and J 1 base, with 9 bases left between them. The CDR3 covers 14 residues. Germline assignment: CDR1 SGDLS and CDR2 YYNGEE. CDR3 region: CASSVTDANTEAFF. In DNA form, the CDR3 reads TGTGCCAGCAGCGTGACTGATGCGAACACTGAAGCTTTCTTT.

In its sample, this clonotype was seen many times. V usage is TRBV6-5 and J usage is TRBJ2-7; 15 nucleotides line up with TRBD2. Germline lookup yields CDR1 MNHEY and CDR2 SVGAGI. V shed 4 bases, J shed 2 bases, and the junction held 12 bases outside the gene matches. CDR3 length: 19 amino acids. The CDR3 loop is CASSSPGLAGGLITYEQYF. CDR3 coding DNA: TGTGCCAGCAGTTCCCCGGGACTAGCGGGAGGCTTAATTACCTACGAGCAGTACTTC.

This clonotype showed up many times. The V call is TRBV29-1, the J call TRBJ2-7; tentative D call: TRBD2 (5 bases). Germline assignment: CDR1 SQVTM and CDR2 ANQGSEA. The CDR3 runs 13 residues. The V end lost 7 bases, the J end lost 4 bases, and 17 bases lay between the germline ends. CDR3 protein: CSAAREKRYEQYF. CDR3 DNA: TGCAGCGCCGCCCGGGAAAAACGATACGAGCAGTACTTC.

This clonotype was recorded at least ten times. V is TRBV25-1 and J is TRBJ2-1; possibly TRBD2 for D (7 bases). The CDR3 contains 15 residues. Germline CDR1 and CDR2: MGHDK and SYGVNS. The V end lost 6 bases, the J end lost 1 base, and 13 bases lay between the germline ends. CDR3 sequence (DNA): TGTGCCAGCAGGAAGGGGGGGAGTTCCTACAATGAGCAGTTCTTC. The encoded protein is CASRKGGSSYNEQFF.

J is TRBJ2-7 and V is TRBV2, with 13 bases identical to TRBD2. Looked up from germline, CDR1 is SNHLY and CDR2 is FYNNEI. CDR3 length equals 15 residues. V lost 6 bases, J lost 1 base, and 3 bases stayed unmatched. The DNA of the CDR3 is TGTGCCAGCAGGGTACTAGCGGGGGGGTCCTACGAGCAGTACTTC. Its protein is CASRVLAGGSYEQYF. Together with reference TRBV2 and TRBJ2-7, the CDR3 gives the full variable domain: EPEVTQTPSHQVTQMGQEVILRCVPISNHLYFYWYRQILGQKVEFLVSFYNNEISEKSEIFDDQFSVERPDGSNFTLKIRSTKLEDSAMYFCASRVLAGGSYEQYFGPGTRLTVT.

This clonotype was found a few times. This sequence joins TRBV2 and TRBJ2-2; 7 bases align to TRBD2. The CDR3 runs 15 residues. V was clipped by 8 bases and J by 3 bases; unmatched bases: 9. Germline loops: CDR1 SNHLY, CDR2 FYNNEI. The CDR3 loop reads CASRRLAVDTGELFF. The CDR3 DNA follows: TGTGCCAGCCGGAGACTAGCCGTAGACACCGGGGAGCTGTTTTTT.

Only a few counts were recorded for this clonotype. This chain uses TRBV7-9 with TRBJ2-7; D call uncertain. This CDR3 spans 15 amino acids. Trimming left V 1 base short and J 0 bases short, with 10 bases between. Germline V gene sequence: CDR1 SEHNR, CDR2 FQNEAQ (reference sequence). CDR3 nucleotide sequence: TGTGCCAGCAGCTTAGGGTCGGCATTCTCCTACGAGCAGTACTTC. Translating gives CASSLGSAFSYEQYF.

The rearrangement links TRBV27 to TRBJ2-2; TRBD2 aligns across 7 bases. The length of the CDR3 is 15 residues. V was pared by 8 bases and J by 0 bases, with 6 bases of the junction left unmatched. CDR1 is MNHEY and CDR2 is SMNVEV in the germline V gene (reference sequence). DNA for the CDR3: TGTGCCAGCCGTTATGGGGGGGCGAACACCGGGGAGCTGTTTTTT. The encoded protein is CASRYGGANTGELFF.

This clonotype came up many times. This sequence joins TRBV7-2 and TRBJ1-2; maybe TRBD1 (6 bases). The V gene lost 4 bases and the J gene lost 5 bases, with 14 bases spanning the gap. This CDR3 is built from 14 residues. Germline-derived CDR1 and CDR2 are SGHTA and FQGNSA. CDR3 in amino acids: CASSSNREFYGYTF. CDR3 sequence (DNA): TGTGCCAGCAGCTCCAACAGGGAATTTTATGGCTACACCTTC.

This clonotype was seen ten or more times. The chain uses TRBV27 and TRBJ2-1, with 10 bases lining up with TRBD2. J lost 3 bases, V lost 4 bases, and 6 bases had no gene match. CDR3 size: 16 residues. Germline V gene sequence: CDR1 MNHEY, CDR2 SMNVEV (reference sequence). The CDR3 sequence: CASSSPGTSVYNEQFF. CDR3 nucleotides: TGTGCCAGCAGTTCTCCCGGGACTAGCGTCTACAATGAGCAGTTCTTC.

The table lists this clonotype with many counts. The gene calls are TRBV5-1 and TRBJ2-3, with a tentative D call TRBD2 (5 bases). This CDR3 contains 13 residues. CDR1 is SGHRS and CDR2 is YFSETQ in the germline V gene. The V and J ends lost 7 bases and 0 bases respectively, with 9 bases between them. In DNA, the CDR3 is TGCGCCAGCCGAGGGCCTAGCACAGATACGCAGTATTTT. Protein: CASRGPSTDTQYF.

The chain is built from TRBV2 and TRBJ2-7; weak D call: TRBD1 (7 bases). Deletions cut 3 bases from V and 2 bases from J, with 11 bases between. CDR3 length equals 14 residues. Germline V gene data show CDR1 as SNHLY and CDR2 as FYNNEI. The CDR3 DNA follows: TGTGCCAGCAGTGACCGGGGGACAGCCTACGAGCAGTACTTC. It codes for CASSDRGTAYEQYF.

In this sample, this clonotype turned up many times. The J gene is TRBJ2-1, the V gene TRBV20-1, with 10 nucleotides matching TRBD1. With V trimmed by 6 bases and J by 6 bases, 8 bases remained unmatched. Germline V gene lookup returns CDR1 DFQATT and CDR2 SNEGSKA (reference sequence). The CDR3 covers 14 residues. CDR3 in amino acids: CSAEVGTGVNEQFF. The CDR3 coding sequence is TGCAGTGCAGAGGTGGGGACAGGGGTCAATGAGCAGTTCTTC.

This clonotype was observed a few times. V and J are TRBV20-1 and TRBJ2-4; D unclear. The germline CDR1 and CDR2 sequences are DFQATT and SNEGSKA (reference sequence). The CDR3 runs 11 residues. Trimming pared 4 bases from V and 8 bases from J, leaving 9 bases between. The CDR3 bases are TGCAGTGCTAACCTTTGGGACATTCAGTACTTC. This gives the protein CSANLWDIQYF.

This clonotype occurred many times. The gene calls are TRBV6-5 and TRBJ2-3; 13 bases agree with TRBD2. Germline CDR1 MNHEY, CDR2 SVGAGI. Trimming took 9 bases from V and 13 from J; bases not matched to a gene: 7. The CDR3 runs 12 residues. CDR3 loop: CASQLAGGVEYF. The DNA of the CDR3 is TGTGCCAGTCAACTAGCGGGGGGGGTAGAGTATTTT.